Here is one T cell receptor (beta chain) with its context. Its target is not known. This sample was included in a study of OX40 agonist ivuxolimab in advanced cancers. For the study at large: Ivuxolimab was administered intravenously to patients at 0.01 to 10 mg/kg every 2 weeks.

TCRdb's table, derived via immunoSEQ multiplex PCR, lists solely in-frame clones and lacks some. The sample includes over 50,000 clones, approximately 86% of them seen just once. Study outcomes and limitations: Patients who responded partially at 0.1-3.0 mg/kg showed clonal expansion ranking among the lowest. It was also the case that some nonresponders had low normalized T-cell clonal expansion. Relative to CD4+, CD8+ T cells held more expanded clones on average.

The CDR3 is made up of 18 amino acids. Trimming took 2 bases from V and 2 from J; bases not matched to a gene: 13. Germline assignment: CDR1 MGHDK and CDR2 SYGVNS. Specimen: CD4+ or CD8+ T cells sorted from blood, collected in a trial of the OX40 agonist ivuxolimab. The chain links TRBV25-1 to TRBJ2-3; TRBD2 aligns across 7 bases. The receptor's source is an adult with an advanced solid tumor such as melanoma, head and neck, liver or kidney cancer. CDR3 region: CASSEHRRASGLTDTQYF. The CDR3 nucleotides are TGTGCCAGCAGTGAACACCGGCGGGCTAGCGGCCTCACAGATACGCAGTATTTT.